The clone carrying this TCR beta chain was observed a few times. Its antigen is unknown. These data originate in a study of T-cell reconstitution after alpha-beta-depleted transplantation in children. Points from the study as a whole: Approximately two months post-transplant, alpha-beta T cells reportedly originated from several hundred expanded graft clones.

Unique molecular identifiers were incorporated during preparation of the TCRbeta library. Each CDR3 protein is one row after TCRdb ran MiXCR on the PCR reads. The sample records about 870,000 distinct CDR3 sequences, around 17% being singletons. Trimming cost V 2 bases and J 6 bases; bases outside gene matches: 17. Germline V gives CDR1 DFQATT, CDR2 SNEGSKA (reference sequence). The CDR3 sequence is 20 residues long. This rearrangement joins TRBV20-1 to TRBJ2-2; 14 bases align to TRBD2. The receptor was derived from a male patient younger than 18 who had a stem cell transplant for acute lymphoblastic leukemia, so the T cells may come from the graft donor. The sequencing here drew on PBMCs, mostly from graft donor cells, taken 360 days after TCRalphabeta/CD19-depleted stem cell transplant. The CDR3 region is CSARPGPTSGRALPAGELFF. The CDR3 nucleotides are TGCAGTGCTAGACCGGGGCCGACTAGCGGGAGGGCTCTCCCCGCCGGGGAGCTGTTTTTT.